This T cell receptor beta chain was documented in a study of CD8+ T cells in alopecia areata. Study at large: A regimen of oral tofacitinib, 5 to 10 mg twice daily, was given to treated patients. Affected scalp percentage gauged treated patients' severity. Study-level points and caveats: A large proportion of expanded lesional clones were detected persisting in scalp and blood during tofacitinib. One nonresponder leaves baseline CD8+ expansion's link to response uncertain.

With regard to this clone: The antigen remains unidentified.

The treatment: oral pan-JAK inhibitor, 5-10 mg twice daily. Looked up from germline, CDR1 is ENHRY and CDR2 is SYGVKD. This CDR3 spans 14 amino acids. Deletions cut 7 bases from V and 0 bases from J, with 13 bases between. cDNA serving as the sequencing template came from extracted, reverse transcribed RNA. Repertoires were generated with immunoSEQ multiplex PCR, while TCRdb's copy carries only in-frame clones and drops some. The data hold about 140,000 clones, with around four fifths observed a single time. The input for sequencing was CD8+ T cells sorted from blood, taken at week 4, from a patient treated with tofacitinib. This sequence originates from a human donor with alopecia areata. V is TRBV10-3 and J is TRBJ2-7, with a possible D match to TRBD1 (6 bases). Here the CDR3 DNA reads TGTGCCATCACTGTTGGGGGCATCTCCTACGAGCAGTACTTC. Amino acids: CAITVGGISYEQYF.